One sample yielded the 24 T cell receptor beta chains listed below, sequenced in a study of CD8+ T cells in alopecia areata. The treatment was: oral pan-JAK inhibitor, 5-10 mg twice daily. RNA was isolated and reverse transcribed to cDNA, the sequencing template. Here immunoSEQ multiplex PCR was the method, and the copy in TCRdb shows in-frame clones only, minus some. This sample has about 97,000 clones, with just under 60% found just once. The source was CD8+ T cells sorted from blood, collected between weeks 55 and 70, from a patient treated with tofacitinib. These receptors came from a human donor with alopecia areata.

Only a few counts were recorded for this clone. The CDR3 DNA reads as TGTGCCAGCAGCTTAGCGCGGGACTTCTGGTTCTTC. It encodes CASSLARDFWFF. The chain links TRBV7-8 to TRBJ2-1, with D possibly TRBD2 on 6 matching bases. The CDR3 loop spans 12 amino acids. V lost 0 bases to trimming and J lost 15 bases, with 12 bases between them. The germline CDR1 and CDR2 sequences are SGHVS and FQNEAQ.

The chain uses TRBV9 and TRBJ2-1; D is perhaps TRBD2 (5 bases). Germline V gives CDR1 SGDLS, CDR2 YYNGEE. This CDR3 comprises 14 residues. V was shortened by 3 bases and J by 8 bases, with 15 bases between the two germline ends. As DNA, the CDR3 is TGTGCCAGCAGCGGAAGTTCCGGAGGCGATGAGCAGTTCTTC. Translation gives CASSGSSGGDEQFF.

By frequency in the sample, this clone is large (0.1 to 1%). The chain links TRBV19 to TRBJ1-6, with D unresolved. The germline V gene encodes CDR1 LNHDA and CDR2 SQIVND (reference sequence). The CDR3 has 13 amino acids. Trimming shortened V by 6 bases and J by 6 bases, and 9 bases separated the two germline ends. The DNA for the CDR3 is TGTGCCAGTAGGAGAGCTATTAATTCACCCCTCCACTTT. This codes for CASRRAINSPLHF.

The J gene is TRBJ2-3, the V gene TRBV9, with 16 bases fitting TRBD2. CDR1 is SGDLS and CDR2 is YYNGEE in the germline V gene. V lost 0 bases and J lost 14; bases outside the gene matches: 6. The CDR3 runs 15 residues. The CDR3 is CASSVVGTSGGAPYF. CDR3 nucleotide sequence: TGTGCCAGCAGCGTAGTCGGGACTAGCGGGGGGGCCCCGTATTTT.

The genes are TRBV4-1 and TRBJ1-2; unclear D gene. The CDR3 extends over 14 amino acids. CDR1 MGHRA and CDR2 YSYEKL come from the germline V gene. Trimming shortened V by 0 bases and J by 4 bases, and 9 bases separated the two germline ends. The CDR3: CASSQDVQPYGYTF. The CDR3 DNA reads TGCGCCAGCAGCCAAGATGTCCAGCCCTATGGCTACACCTTC.

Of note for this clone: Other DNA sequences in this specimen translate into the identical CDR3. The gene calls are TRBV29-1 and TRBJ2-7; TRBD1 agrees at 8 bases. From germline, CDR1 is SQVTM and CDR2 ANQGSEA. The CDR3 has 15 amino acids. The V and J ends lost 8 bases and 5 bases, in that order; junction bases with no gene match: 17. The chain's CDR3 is CSTIYRDRGSNEQYF. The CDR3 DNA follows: TGCAGCACAATCTACCGAGACAGGGGAAGTAACGAGCAGTACTTC.

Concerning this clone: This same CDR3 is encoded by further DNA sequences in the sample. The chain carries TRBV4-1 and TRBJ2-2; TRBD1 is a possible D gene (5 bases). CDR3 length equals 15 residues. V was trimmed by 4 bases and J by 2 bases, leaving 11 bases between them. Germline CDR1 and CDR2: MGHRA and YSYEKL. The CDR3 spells CASSPRGTNTGELFF. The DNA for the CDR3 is TGCGCCAGCAGCCCTAGGGGTACAAACACCGGGGAGCTGTTTTTT.

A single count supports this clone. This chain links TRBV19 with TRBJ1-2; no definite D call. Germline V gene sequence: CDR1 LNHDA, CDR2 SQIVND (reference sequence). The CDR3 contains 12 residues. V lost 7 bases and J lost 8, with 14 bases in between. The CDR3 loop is CASKLGLGGYTF. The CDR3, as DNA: TGTGCCAGTAAACTCGGCCTAGGGGGCTACACCTTC.

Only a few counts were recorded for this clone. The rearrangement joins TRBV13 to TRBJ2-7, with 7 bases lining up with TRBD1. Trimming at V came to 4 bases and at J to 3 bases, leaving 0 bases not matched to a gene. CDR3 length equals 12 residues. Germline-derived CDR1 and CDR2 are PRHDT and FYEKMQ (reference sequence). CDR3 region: CASSSGGYEQYF. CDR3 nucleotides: TGTGCCAGCAGCTCAGGGGGCTACGAGCAGTACTTC.

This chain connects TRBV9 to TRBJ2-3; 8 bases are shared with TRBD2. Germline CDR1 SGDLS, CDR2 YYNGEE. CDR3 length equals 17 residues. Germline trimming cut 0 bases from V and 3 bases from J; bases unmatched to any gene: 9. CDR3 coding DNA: TGTGCCAGCAGCGTAGCAGCGGCGGGGGGCCCGACAGATACGCAGTATTTT. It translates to CASSVAAAGGPTDTQYF.

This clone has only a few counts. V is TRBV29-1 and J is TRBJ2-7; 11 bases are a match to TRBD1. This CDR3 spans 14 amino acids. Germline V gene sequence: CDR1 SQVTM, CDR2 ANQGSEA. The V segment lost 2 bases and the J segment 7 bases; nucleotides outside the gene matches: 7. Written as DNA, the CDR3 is TGCAGCGTTGAATGGAGCGGGACAGGGGGTGAGCAGTACTTC. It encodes CSVEWSGTGGEQYF.

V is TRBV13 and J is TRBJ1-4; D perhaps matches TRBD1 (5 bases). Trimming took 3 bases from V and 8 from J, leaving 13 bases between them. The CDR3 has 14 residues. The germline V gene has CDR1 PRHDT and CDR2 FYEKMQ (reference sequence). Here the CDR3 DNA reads TGTGCCAGCAGCTTTGGTGGGGGACGGGAAAAACTGTTTTTT. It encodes CASSFGGGREKLFF.

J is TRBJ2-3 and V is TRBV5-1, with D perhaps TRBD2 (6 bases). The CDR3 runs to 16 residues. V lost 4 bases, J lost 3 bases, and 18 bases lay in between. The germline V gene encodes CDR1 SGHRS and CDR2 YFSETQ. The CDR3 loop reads CASSDRRLVSTDTQYF. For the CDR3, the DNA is TGCGCCAGCAGCGACCGAAGACTAGTTTCGACAGATACGCAGTATTTT. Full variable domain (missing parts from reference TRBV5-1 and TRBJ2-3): KAGVTQTPRYLIKTRGQQVTLSCSPISGHRSVSWYQQTPGQGLQFLFEYFSETQRNKGNFPGRFSGRQFSNSRSEMNVSTLELGDSALYLCASSDRRLVSTDTQYFGPGTRLTVL.

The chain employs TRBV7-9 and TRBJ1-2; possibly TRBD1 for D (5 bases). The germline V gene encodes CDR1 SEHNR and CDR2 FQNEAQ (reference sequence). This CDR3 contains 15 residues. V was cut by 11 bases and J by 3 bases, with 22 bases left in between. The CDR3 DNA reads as TGTGCCGGATTCCTCCCCGCAGGGATTGACTATGGCTACACCTTC. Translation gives CAGFLPAGIDYGYTF.

CDR3: CATSDKTGSSEQFF. The CDR3 nucleotides read TGTGCCACCAGCGATAAGACAGGTTCAAGTGAGCAGTTCTTC. The chain carries TRBV15 and TRBJ2-1; the D gene is possibly TRBD1 (6 bases). With 5 bases removed from V and 9 bases from J, the gap between germline ends came to 17 bases. The CDR3 has 14 amino acids. Germline V gene data show CDR1 as LNHNV and CDR2 as YYDKDF (reference sequence).

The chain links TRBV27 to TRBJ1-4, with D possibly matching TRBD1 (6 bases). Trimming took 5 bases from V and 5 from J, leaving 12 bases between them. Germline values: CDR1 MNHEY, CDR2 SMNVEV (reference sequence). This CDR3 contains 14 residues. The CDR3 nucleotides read TGTGCCAGCAGTCCAGATACAGGGAATGAAAAACTGTTTTTT. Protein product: CASSPDTGNEKLFF. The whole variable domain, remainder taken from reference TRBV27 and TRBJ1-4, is EAQVTQNPRYLITVTGKKLTVTCSQNMNHEYMSWYRQDPGLGLRQIYYSMNVEVTDKGDVPEGYKVSRKEKRNFPLILESPSPNQTSLYFCASSPDTGNEKLFFGSGTQLSVL.

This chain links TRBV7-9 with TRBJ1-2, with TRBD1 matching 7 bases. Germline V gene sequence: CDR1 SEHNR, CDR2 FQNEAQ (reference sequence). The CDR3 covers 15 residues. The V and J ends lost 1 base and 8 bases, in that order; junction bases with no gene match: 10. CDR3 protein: CASSLGPGTVLGYTF. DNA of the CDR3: TGTGCCAGCAGCTTAGGCCCTGGGACAGTTCTGGGCTACACCTTC.

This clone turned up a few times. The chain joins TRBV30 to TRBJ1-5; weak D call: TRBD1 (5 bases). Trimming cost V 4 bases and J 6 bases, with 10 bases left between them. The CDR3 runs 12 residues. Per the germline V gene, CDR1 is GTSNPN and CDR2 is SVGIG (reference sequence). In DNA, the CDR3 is TGTGCCTGGAATACAGGAACTCAGCCCCAGCATTTT. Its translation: CAWNTGTQPQHF.

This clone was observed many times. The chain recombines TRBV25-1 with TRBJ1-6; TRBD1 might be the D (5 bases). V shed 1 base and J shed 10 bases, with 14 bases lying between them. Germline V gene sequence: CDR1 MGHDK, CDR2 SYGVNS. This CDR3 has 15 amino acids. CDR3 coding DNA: TGTGCCAGCAGTGAATGGGCAGGGCCTCTGTCACCCCTCCACTTT. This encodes CASSEWAGPLSPLHF.

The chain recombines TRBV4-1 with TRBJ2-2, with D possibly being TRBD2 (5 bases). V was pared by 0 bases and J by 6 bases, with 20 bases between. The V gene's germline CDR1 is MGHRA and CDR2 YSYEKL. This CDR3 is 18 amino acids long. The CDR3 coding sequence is TGCGCCAGCAGCCAAGATTCCTCGGGGTCTCTGGTAGCCGGGGAGCTGTTTTTT. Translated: CASSQDSSGSLVAGELFF.

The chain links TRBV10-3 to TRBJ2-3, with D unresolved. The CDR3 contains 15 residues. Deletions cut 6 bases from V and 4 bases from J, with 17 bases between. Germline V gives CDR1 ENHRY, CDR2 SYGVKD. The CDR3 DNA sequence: TGTGCCATCAGCGAAGACGGCAATAACCCAGATACGCAGTATTTT. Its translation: CAISEDGNNPDTQYF.

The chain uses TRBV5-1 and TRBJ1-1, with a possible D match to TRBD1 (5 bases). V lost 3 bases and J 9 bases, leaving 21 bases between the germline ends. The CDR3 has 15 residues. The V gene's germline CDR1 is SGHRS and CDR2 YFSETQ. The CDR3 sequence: CASSSIQVPPIQAFF. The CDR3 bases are TGCGCCAGCAGCTCAATACAGGTCCCCCCGATTCAAGCTTTCTTT.

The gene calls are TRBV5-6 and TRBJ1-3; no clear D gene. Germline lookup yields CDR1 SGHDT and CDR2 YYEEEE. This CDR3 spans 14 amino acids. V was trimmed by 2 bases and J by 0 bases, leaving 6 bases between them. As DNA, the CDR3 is TGTGCCAGCAGCTTCAGGAGCTCTGGAAACACCATATATTTT. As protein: CASSFRSSGNTIYF.

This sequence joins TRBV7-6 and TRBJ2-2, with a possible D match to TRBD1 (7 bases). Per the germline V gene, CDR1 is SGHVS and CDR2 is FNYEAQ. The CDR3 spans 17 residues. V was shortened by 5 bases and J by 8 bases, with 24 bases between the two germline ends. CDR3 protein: CASSPPVGQGGNGELFF. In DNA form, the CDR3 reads TGTGCCAGCAGCCCCCCGGTGGGGCAGGGGGGTAATGGGGAGCTGTTTTTT.